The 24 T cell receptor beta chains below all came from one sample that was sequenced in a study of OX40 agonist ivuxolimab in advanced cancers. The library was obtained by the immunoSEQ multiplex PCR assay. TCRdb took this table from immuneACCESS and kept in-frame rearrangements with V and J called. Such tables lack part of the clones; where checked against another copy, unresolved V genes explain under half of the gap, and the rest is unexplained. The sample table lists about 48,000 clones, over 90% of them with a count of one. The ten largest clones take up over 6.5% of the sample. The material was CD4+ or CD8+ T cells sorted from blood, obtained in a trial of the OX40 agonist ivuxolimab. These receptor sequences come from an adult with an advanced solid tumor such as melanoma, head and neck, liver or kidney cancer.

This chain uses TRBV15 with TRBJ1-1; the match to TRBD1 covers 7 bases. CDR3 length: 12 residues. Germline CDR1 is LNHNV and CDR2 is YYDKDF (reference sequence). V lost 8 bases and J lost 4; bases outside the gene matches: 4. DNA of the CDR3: TGTGCCACCGTGCAGGGGGGCACTGAAGCTTTCTTT. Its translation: CATVQGGTEAFF.

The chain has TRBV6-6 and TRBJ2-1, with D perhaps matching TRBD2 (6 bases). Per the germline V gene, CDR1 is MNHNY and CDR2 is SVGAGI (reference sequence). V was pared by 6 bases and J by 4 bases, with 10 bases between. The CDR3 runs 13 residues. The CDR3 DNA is TGTGCCAGCAGCGCCGGACTATACAATGAGCAGTTCTTC. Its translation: CASSAGLYNEQFF.

CDR3 sequence (DNA): TGTGCCACCAGCAGAGATAACCAAAACACAGATACGCAGTATTTT. This sequence encodes CATSRDNQNTDTQYF. The rearrangement uses TRBV15 and TRBJ2-3; D remains ambiguous. Germline assignment: CDR1 LNHNV and CDR2 YYDKDF (reference sequence). V shed 0 bases and J shed 2 bases, with 9 bases lying between them. The CDR3 contains 15 residues.

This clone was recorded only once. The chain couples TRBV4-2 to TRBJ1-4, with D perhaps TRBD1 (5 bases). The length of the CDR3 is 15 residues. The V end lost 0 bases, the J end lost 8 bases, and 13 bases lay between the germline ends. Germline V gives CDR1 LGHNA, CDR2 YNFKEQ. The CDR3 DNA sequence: TGTGCCAGCAGCCAAGATTCGGGGGTTGAGGAAAAACTGTTTTTT. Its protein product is CASSQDSGVEEKLFF.

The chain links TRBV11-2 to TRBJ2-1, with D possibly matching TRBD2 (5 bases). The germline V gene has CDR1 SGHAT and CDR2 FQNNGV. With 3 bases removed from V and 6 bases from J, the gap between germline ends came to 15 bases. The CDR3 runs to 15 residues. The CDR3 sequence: CASSFLLAKVNEQFF. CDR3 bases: TGTGCCAGCAGCTTTTTGTTAGCGAAGGTCAATGAGCAGTTCTTC.

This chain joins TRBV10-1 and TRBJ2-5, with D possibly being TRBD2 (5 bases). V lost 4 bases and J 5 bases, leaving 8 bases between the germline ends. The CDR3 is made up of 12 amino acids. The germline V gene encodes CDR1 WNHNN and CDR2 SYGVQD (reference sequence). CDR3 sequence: CASSASGETQYF. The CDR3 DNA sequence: TGCGCCAGCAGTGCTTCGGGGGAGACCCAGTACTTC.

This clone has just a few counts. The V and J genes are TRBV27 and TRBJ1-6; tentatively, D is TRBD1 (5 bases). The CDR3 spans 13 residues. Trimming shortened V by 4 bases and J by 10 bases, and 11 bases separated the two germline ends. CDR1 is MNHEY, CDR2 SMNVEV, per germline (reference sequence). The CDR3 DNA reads TGTGCCAGCAGTTCCCGACAGAGCTCACCCCTCCACTTT. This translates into CASSSRQSSPLHF.

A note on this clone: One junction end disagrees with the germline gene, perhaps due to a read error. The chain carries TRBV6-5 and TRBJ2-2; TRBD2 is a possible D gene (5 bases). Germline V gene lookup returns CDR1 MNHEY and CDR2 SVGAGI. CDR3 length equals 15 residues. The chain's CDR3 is CASSHVSKGSRGAVF. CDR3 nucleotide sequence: TGTGCCAGCAGCCACGTCTCTAAGGGTAGCCGGGGAGCTGTTTTT.

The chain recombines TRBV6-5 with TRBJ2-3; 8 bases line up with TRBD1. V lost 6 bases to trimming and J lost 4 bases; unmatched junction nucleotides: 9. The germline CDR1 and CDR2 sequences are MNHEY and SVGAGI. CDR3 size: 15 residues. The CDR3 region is CASRSRGRWADTQYF. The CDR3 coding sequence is TGTGCCAGCAGGTCCAGGGGGCGCTGGGCAGATACGCAGTATTTT.

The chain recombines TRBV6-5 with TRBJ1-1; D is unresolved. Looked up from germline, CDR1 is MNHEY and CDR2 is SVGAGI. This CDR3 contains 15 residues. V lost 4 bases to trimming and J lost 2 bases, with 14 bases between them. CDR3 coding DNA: TGTGCCAGCAGTTCCACCCCGACTCTAAACACTGAAGCTTTCTTT. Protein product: CASSSTPTLNTEAFF.

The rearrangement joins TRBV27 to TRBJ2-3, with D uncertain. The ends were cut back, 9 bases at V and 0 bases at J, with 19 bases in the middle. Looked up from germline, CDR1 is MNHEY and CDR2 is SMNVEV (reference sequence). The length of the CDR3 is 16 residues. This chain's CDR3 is CASLDRISASTDTQYF. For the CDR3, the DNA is TGTGCCAGTCTCGATCGGATATCGGCTAGCACAGATACGCAGTATTTT.

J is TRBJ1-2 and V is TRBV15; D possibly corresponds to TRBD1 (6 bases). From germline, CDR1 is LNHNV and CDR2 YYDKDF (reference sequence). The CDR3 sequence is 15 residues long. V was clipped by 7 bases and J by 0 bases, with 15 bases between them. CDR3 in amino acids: CATTLEGGANYGYTF. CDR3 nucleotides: TGTGCCACCACCCTCGAGGGGGGCGCTAACTATGGCTACACCTTC.

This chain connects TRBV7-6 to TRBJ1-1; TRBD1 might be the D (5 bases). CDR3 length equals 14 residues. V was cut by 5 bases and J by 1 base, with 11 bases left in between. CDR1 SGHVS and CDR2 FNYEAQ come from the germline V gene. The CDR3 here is CASSLRQRNTEAFF. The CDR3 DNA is TGTGCCAGCAGCCTCCGACAGAGGAACACTGAAGCTTTCTTT. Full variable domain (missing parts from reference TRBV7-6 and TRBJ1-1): GAGVSQSPRYKVTKRGQDVALRCDPISGHVSLYWYRQALGQGPEFLTYFNYEAQQDKSGLPNDRFSAERPEGSISTLTIQRTEQRDSAMYRCASSLRQRNTEAFFGQGTRLTVV.

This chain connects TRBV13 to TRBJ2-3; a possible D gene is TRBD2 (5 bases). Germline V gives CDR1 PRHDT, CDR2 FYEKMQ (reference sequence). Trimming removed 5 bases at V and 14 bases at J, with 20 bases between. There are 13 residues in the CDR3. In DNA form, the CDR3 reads TGTGCCAGCAGCACCCCGGACTCCCTTCTTCCGTATTTT. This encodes CASSTPDSLLPYF.

In nucleotides, the CDR3 is TGTGCCAGCGGGACAGCGACCTACGAGCAGTACGTC. Translated: CASGTATYEQYV. The chain employs TRBV6-1 and TRBJ2-7; 7 bases line up with TRBD1. This CDR3 region has 12 residues. V was pared by 8 bases and J by 2 bases, with 3 bases of the junction left unmatched. The germline V gene has CDR1 MNHNS and CDR2 SASEGT.

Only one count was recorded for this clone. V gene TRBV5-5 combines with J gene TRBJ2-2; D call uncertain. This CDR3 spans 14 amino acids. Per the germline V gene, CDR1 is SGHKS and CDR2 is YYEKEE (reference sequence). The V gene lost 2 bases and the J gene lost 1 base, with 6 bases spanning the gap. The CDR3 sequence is CASSLKGNTGELFF. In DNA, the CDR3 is TGTGCCAGCAGCTTAAAAGGGAACACCGGGGAGCTGTTTTTT.

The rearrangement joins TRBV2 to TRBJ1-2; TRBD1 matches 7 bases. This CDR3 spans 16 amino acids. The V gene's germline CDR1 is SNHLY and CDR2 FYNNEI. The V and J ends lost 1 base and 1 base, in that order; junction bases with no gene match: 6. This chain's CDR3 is CASSEEGDSNNYGYTF. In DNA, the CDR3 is TGTGCCAGCAGTGAAGAAGGGGACAGTAATAACTATGGCTACACCTTC.

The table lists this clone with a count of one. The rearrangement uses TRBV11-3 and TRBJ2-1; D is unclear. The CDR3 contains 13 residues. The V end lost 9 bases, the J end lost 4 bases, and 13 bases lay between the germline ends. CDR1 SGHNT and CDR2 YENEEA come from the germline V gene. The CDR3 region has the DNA TGTGCCAGTGCCGTGGGATCGTACAATGAGCAGTTCTTC. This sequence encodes CASAVGSYNEQFF.

The CDR3 DNA reads as TGTGCCAGCAGCGAAACAGGGATTCGGAAGACCCAGTACTTC. Protein: CASSETGIRKTQYF. The chain combines TRBV2 with TRBJ2-5, with a weak D call TRBD1 (6 bases). Germline CDR1 reads SNHLY; CDR2 reads FYNNEI. Trimming shortened V by 6 bases and J by 6 bases, and 17 bases separated the two germline ends. This CDR3 has 14 amino acids.

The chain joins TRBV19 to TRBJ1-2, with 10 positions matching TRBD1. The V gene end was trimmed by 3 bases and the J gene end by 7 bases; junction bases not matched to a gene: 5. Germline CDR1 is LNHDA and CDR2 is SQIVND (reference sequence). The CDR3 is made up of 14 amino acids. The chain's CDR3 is CASSMVGQGSGYTF. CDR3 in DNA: TGTGCCAGTAGTATGGTGGGACAGGGGAGTGGCTACACCTTC. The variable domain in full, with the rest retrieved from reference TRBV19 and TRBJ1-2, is DGGITQSPKYLFRKEGQNVTLSCEQNLNHDAMYWYRQDPGQGLRLIYYSQIVNDFQKGDIAEGYSVSREKKESFPLTVTSAQKNPTAFYLCASSMVGQGSGYTFGSGTRLTVV.

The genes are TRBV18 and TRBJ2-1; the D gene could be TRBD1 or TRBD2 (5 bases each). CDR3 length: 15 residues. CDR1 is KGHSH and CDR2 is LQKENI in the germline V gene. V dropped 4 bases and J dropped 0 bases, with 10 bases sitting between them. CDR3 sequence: CASSHGASSYNEQFF. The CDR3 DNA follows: TGTGCCAGCTCACACGGGGCCAGCTCCTACAATGAGCAGTTCTTC. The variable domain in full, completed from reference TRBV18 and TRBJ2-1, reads NAGVMQNPRHLVRRRGQEARLRCSPMKGHSHVYWYRQLPEEGLKFMVYLQKENIIDESGMPKERFSAEFPKEGPSILRIQQVVRGDSAAYFCASSHGASSYNEQFFGPGTRLTVL.

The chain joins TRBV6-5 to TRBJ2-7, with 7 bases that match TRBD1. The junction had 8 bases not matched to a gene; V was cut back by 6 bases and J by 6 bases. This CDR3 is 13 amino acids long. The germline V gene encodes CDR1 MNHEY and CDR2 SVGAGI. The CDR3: CASSEDWTGEQYF. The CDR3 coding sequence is TGTGCCAGCAGCGAAGACTGGACAGGCGAGCAGTACTTC.

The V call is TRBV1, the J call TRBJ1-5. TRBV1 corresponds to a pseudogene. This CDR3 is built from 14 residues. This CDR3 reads CTSSQDWENQPQHF. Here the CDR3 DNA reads TGCACCAGCAGCCAAGACTGGGAGAATCAGCCCCAGCATTTT.

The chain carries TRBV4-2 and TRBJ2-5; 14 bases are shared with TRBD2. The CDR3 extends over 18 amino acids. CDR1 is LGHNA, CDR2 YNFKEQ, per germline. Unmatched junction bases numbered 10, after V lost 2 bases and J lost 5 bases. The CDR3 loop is CASSQNLGTSGGGETQYF. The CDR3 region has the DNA TGTGCCAGCAGCCAAAACTTAGGGACTAGCGGGGGTGGGGAGACCCAGTACTTC.